This T cell receptor (beta chain) was recorded in a study of T-cell memory formation after mild COVID-19. About the study: Largely donor-specific sequence clusters came from two donors.

TCRdb called the 5' RACE reads again in MiXCR, with one record for every CDR3 protein. Of approximately 500,000 distinct CDR3 sequences in the sample, around a quarter were seen once. Trimming took 5 bases from V and 4 from J; bases not matched to a gene: 4. The CDR3 runs to 14 residues. The germline CDR1 and CDR2 sequences are SGHNT and YENEEA. The chain combines TRBV11-3 with TRBJ2-3; 9 bases are a match to TRBD1. Source material: PBMCs or a T cell subset sorted from them (not recorded which). The TCR originated in an adult woman who had mild COVID-19 (a few samples of this study predate the infection). Cell type and time point are not known. The CDR3 region is CASSTRQGADTQYF. The DNA for the CDR3 is TGTGCCAGCAGCACCAGACAGGGGGCAGATACGCAGTATTTT.